The entry that follows covers one T cell receptor (beta chain) sequence. As yet, its antigen is unknown. Trimming removed 6 bases at V and 6 bases at J, with 11 bases between. Germline-derived CDR1 and CDR2 are MDHEN and SYDVKM. There are 13 residues in the CDR3. The sample originates from a study of vaccination and CD4 T cells after COVID-19. For the study at large: Between diagnosis and the drawing of post-COVID samples lay a median 101 days (range 35 to 161). Post-vaccination specimens were collected at a median of approximately 72 days following dose two (range 14 to 241). Each control was exposed to a CEFX pool, an HIV-1 Nef pool, or no peptide at all.

The Oncomine TCR Beta short-read assay was what sequenced the DNA obtained from cultured CD4+ T cells. TCRdb independently ran MiXCR on the PCR reads; one entry per CDR3 protein. Of fewer than 25,000 distinct CDR3 sequences in the sample, 35% to 45% were seen once. Noted time point: late sampling 161 to 241 days after vaccination in three convalescent patients. Specified treatment: roughly 10-day PBMC culture with coronavirus spike peptide pools or control peptides (ViraFEST assay). Culture proceeded for around 9 days, and CD4+ T cells were then isolated by negative selection. This material consisted of CD4+ T cells from blood, cultured in vitro, taken about 7 months after SARS-CoV-2 vaccination. J is TRBJ2-2 and V is TRBV28; D uncertain. This TCR derives from a human donor who had recovered from COVID-19. The CDR3 DNA sequence: TGTGCCAGCAGCCTTAGGTACCCCGGGGAGCTGTTTTTT. It yields the protein CASSLRYPGELFF.